Listed here are 7 T cell receptor beta chains from one sample, sequenced in a study of T cell clusters in autoimmune cytopenias. TRB was amplified from about 260 ng of peripheral blood genomic DNA per sample. One tube held mixed TRB-A and TRB-B primer pools for touch-down PCR. TCRdb reworked the multiplex PCR reads into one entry per CDR3 protein, no DNA. This repertoire includes around 6,600 distinct CDR3 sequences. These sequences were also reported in another study, on T cell repertoires in aging, cancer and after chemotherapy.

The sequenced sample was peripheral blood. The receptors here all came from a human donor in good health.

V is TRBV6-1 and J is TRBJ2-3; there is no DNA to check the TCRdb D call of TRBD1. Germline V lookup: CDR1 MNHNS, CDR2 SASEGT. The CDR3 length is 12 residues. This CDR3 reads CASTPGGDTQYF.

Its frequency marks this clonotype as medium-sized (0.01 to 0.1%). This chain connects TRBV28 to TRBJ2-1. There are 12 residues in the CDR3. Looked up from germline, CDR1 is MDHEN and CDR2 is SYDVKM. The CDR3 reads CASKKLNNEQFF.

This CDR3 reads CASSHDSSGNTIYF. V is TRBV18 and J is TRBJ1-3. The CDR3 has 14 amino acids. Germline lookup yields CDR1 KGHSH and CDR2 LQKENI. The complete variable domain, with remaining parts taken from reference TRBV18 and TRBJ1-3, reads NAGVMQNPRHLVRRRGQEARLRCSPMKGHSHVYWYRQLPEEGLKFMVYLQKENIIDESGMPKERFSAEFPKEGPSILRIQQVVRGDSAAYFCASSHDSSGNTIYFGEGSWLTVV.

The V call is TRBV29-1, the J call TRBJ1-1. CDR3 length: 14 amino acids. CDR1 SQVTM and CDR2 ANQGSEA come from the germline V gene. The CDR3 protein is CSVVGETDYTEAFF.

This sequence joins TRBV6-5 and TRBJ1-1. Germline lookup yields CDR1 MNHEY and CDR2 SVGAGI. The CDR3 is 14 amino acids. CDR3 residues: CASSYSIGGSEAFF.

The chain combines TRBV12-3 or TRBV12-4 with TRBJ2-7. CDR3 size: 14 residues. The CDR3 loop reads CASRPQLSSYEQYF.

The CDR3 loop is CASSYWRGWDTGELFF. This chain uses TRBV6-6 with TRBJ2-2; as DNA is missing, the TRBD1 call by TCRdb cannot be tested. This CDR3 has 16 residues. Germline lookup yields CDR1 MNHNY and CDR2 SVGAGI (reference sequence).